The 26 T cell receptor beta chains presented below share a single source sample, sequenced in a study of early T cells in non-severe SARS-CoV-2 infection. From the 5' RACE reads, TCRdb called clonotypes with MiXCR, one entry per CDR3 protein. The sample lists 55,000 to 80,000 distinct CDR3 sequences; 11% were seen once. Sequencing was done on a sample of whole blood. The receptors were sampled from an adult who was a healthcare worker with PCR-confirmed SARS-CoV-2 infection or an uninfected control (not recorded which).

The gene calls are TRBV2 and TRBJ2-1; 11 positions agree with TRBD2. Germline CDR1 reads SNHLY; CDR2 reads FYNNEI. The V and J ends lost 0 bases and 9 bases, in that order; junction bases with no gene match: 7. This CDR3 is built from 16 residues. The CDR3 DNA follows: TGTGCCAGCAGTGAAGCGGTAGCGGGGGGGATCGGTGAGCAGTTCTTC. Translated: CASSEAVAGGIGEQFF.

This clonotype was seen repeatedly, ten times or more. V usage is TRBV5-1 and J usage is TRBJ2-1; maybe TRBD1 (6 bases). The CDR3 length is 16 residues. Trimming left V 2 bases short and J 5 bases short, with 17 bases between. Germline V gives CDR1 SGHRS, CDR2 YFSETQ. This CDR3 is CASSFRQAAGDNEQFF. As DNA, the CDR3 is TGCGCCAGCAGCTTCCGACAGGCCGCCGGGGACAATGAGCAGTTCTTC.

The J gene is TRBJ2-3, the V gene TRBV12-5, with 11 bases fitting TRBD2. In germline, CDR1 is LGHNT, CDR2 FRNRAP. This CDR3 is built from 14 residues. The J segment lost 3 bases and the V segment lost 8 bases, leaving 4 bases of the junction unmatched. In DNA, the CDR3 is TGTGCTAGTATGGCTAGCGGGGGGACAGATACGCAGTATTTT. Its protein product is CASMASGGTDTQYF. The complete variable domain, with remaining parts taken from reference TRBV12-5 and TRBJ2-3, reads DARVTQTPRHKVTEMGQEVTMRCQPILGHNTVFWYRQTMMQGLELLAYFRNRAPLDDSGMPKDRFSAEMPDATLATLKIQPSEPRDSAVYFCASMASGGTDTQYFGPGTRLTVL.

J is TRBJ1-2 and V is TRBV3-1, with unresolved D. There are 16 residues in the CDR3. Germline V CDR1 and CDR2: LGHDT, YNNKEL (reference sequence). Trimming pared 1 base from V and 2 bases from J, leaving 14 bases between. CDR3 sequence (DNA): TGTGCCAGCAGCCAAGCGGGGTACAGCGCGAACTATGGCTACACCTTC. Translated: CASSQAGYSANYGYTF.

The CDR3 bases are TGTGCCAGCAGTGAAGCTCGTGAGCAGTTCTTC. Its protein is CASSEAREQFF. The gene calls are TRBV6-1 and TRBJ2-1; D is uncertain. With 0 bases removed from V and 9 bases from J, the gap between germline ends came to 3 bases. The CDR3 has 11 amino acids. The germline V gene encodes CDR1 MNHNS and CDR2 SASEGT.

Ten or more counts support this clonotype. The genes are TRBV27 and TRBJ2-3; a weak D match, TRBD2 (6 bases). Germline CDR1 reads MNHEY; CDR2 reads SMNVEV (reference sequence). V lost 7 bases to trimming and J lost 2 bases, with 10 bases between them. CDR3 length equals 13 residues. The CDR3 spells CASKTGVTDTQYF. In DNA, the CDR3 is TGTGCCAGCAAGACGGGGGTCACAGATACGCAGTATTTT.

This clonotype has a count of ten or more. The chain links TRBV6-2 or TRBV6-3 to TRBJ2-1; unclear D gene. Trimming pared 4 bases from V and 5 bases from J, leaving 9 bases between. The germline V gene encodes CDR1 MNHEY and CDR2 SVGEGT. There are 13 residues in the CDR3. CDR3 nucleotides: TGTGCCAGCAGTTTTCTCATCAACAATGAGCAGTTCTTC. It is translated as CASSFLINNEQFF.

This clonotype has at least ten counts. This sequence joins TRBV6-6 and TRBJ1-2; tentative D call: TRBD1 (5 bases). This CDR3 spans 13 amino acids. The germline V gene encodes CDR1 MNHNY and CDR2 SVGAGI (reference sequence). The V and J ends lost 6 bases and 1 base respectively, with 9 bases between them. CDR3 sequence: CASRSGLNYGYTF. CDR3 coding DNA: TGTGCCAGCAGGTCGGGGCTTAACTATGGCTACACCTTC.

CDR3 nucleotide sequence: TGTGCCTGGATTAAGTTAGCGGGAGGTGAGCAGTTCTTC. This sequence encodes CAWIKLAGGEQFF. The V and J genes are TRBV30 and TRBJ2-1, with TRBD2 identical over 10 bases. There are 13 residues in the CDR3. Germline assignment: CDR1 GTSNPN and CDR2 SVGIG (reference sequence). V was pared by 4 bases and J by 9 bases, with 6 bases of the junction left unmatched.

This clonotype was seen at least ten times. This sequence joins TRBV7-9 and TRBJ2-3; TRBD1 aligns across 10 bases. V trimming: 3 bases; J trimming: 4 bases; junction bases outside the gene matches: 1. Germline CDR1 reads SEHNR; CDR2 reads FQNEAQ (reference sequence). This CDR3 is built from 14 residues. Here the CDR3 DNA reads TGTGCCAGCAGCTTGACAGGGGGCGCAGATACGCAGTATTTT. The encoded protein is CASSLTGGADTQYF.

The chain links TRBV7-3 to TRBJ1-2, with TRBD1 matching over 10 bases. The CDR3 totals 12 residues. From germline, CDR1 is SGHTA and CDR2 FQGTGA. Germline trimming cut 10 bases from V and 6 bases from J; bases unmatched to any gene: 5. CDR3 nucleotides: TGTGCCAAAGACAGGGGGCAGGATGGCTACACCTTC. The encoded protein is CAKDRGQDGYTF.

This clonotype occurred many times. J is TRBJ2-4 and V is TRBV11-1; the match to TRBD2 covers 13 bases. With 3 bases clipped from V and 4 bases from J, the junction kept 12 bases outside the gene matches. Germline CDR1 reads SGHAT; CDR2 reads FQDESV (reference sequence). The length of the CDR3 is 19 residues. The CDR3 region is CASSFSLGLAGRMKNIQYF. The CDR3 DNA reads as TGTGCCAGCAGCTTTAGCCTGGGACTAGCGGGAAGGATGAAAAACATTCAGTACTTC.

This clonotype showed up just a few times. CDR3 in amino acids: CASSTGQDYYEQYF. The CDR3 bases are TGTGCCAGTAGTACGGGACAGGATTACTACGAGCAGTACTTC. The chain uses TRBV19 and TRBJ2-7; the match to TRBD1 covers 8 bases. V was pared by 4 bases and J by 3 bases, with 5 bases of the junction left unmatched. Germline values: CDR1 LNHDA, CDR2 SQIVND (reference sequence). This CDR3 is 14 amino acids long. Supplemented by reference TRBV19 and TRBJ2-7, the full variable domain reads DGGITQSPKYLFRKEGQNVTLSCEQNLNHDAMYWYRQDPGQGLRLIYYSQIVNDFQKGDIAEGYSVSREKKESFPLTVTSAQKNPTAFYLCASSTGQDYYEQYFGPGTRLTVT.

This clonotype was detected only a few times. This rearrangement joins TRBV5-1 to TRBJ1-2, with TRBD1 as a possible D gene (5 bases). Germline V gene sequence: CDR1 SGHRS, CDR2 YFSETQ. Between the trimmed V and J ends, which lost 2 bases and 1 base, there was a span of 9 bases. The CDR3 is 14 residues long. CDR3 region: CASSLETDNYGYTF. CDR3 DNA sequence: TGCGCCAGCAGCTTAGAGACAGATAACTATGGCTACACCTTC.

The V gene is TRBV19, the J gene TRBJ1-2, with D maybe TRBD1 (5 bases). Germline CDR1 and CDR2: LNHDA and SQIVND (reference sequence). V was trimmed by 4 bases and J by 3 bases, leaving 6 bases between them. The CDR3 is 12 amino acids. CDR3 amino acids: CASSTGHYGYTF. In DNA form, the CDR3 reads TGTGCCAGTAGTACGGGACACTATGGCTACACCTTC. The full variable domain, in which reference TRBV19 and TRBJ1-2 provide the parts outside the CDR3, is DGGITQSPKYLFRKEGQNVTLSCEQNLNHDAMYWYRQDPGQGLRLIYYSQIVNDFQKGDIAEGYSVSREKKESFPLTVTSAQKNPTAFYLCASSTGHYGYTFGSGTRLTVV.

CDR3 coding DNA: TGTGCCAGCAGCTTTTATCACCCGGGACTAGCGGGTCTGCCAGATACGCAGTATTTT. Its protein is CASSFYHPGLAGLPDTQYF. This chain links TRBV7-6 with TRBJ2-3; 12 nucleotides align to TRBD2. Germline trimming cut 3 bases from V and 4 bases from J; bases unmatched to any gene: 14. The CDR3 spans 19 residues. Per the germline V gene, CDR1 is SGHVS and CDR2 is FNYEAQ.

This clonotype appeared many times. This sequence joins TRBV19 and TRBJ2-7, with D perhaps matching TRBD1 or TRBD2 (5 bases each). CDR3 length: 13 residues. In germline, CDR1 is LNHDA, CDR2 SQIVND (reference sequence). Deletions cut 7 bases from V and 3 bases from J, with 13 bases between. The CDR3 loop reads CASTPPGRYEQYF. The CDR3, as DNA: TGTGCCAGTACCCCTCCGGGACGCTACGAGCAGTACTTC.

This clonotype was seen a handful of times. The V call is TRBV12-3 or TRBV12-4, the J call TRBJ2-5; D remains ambiguous. The V and J ends lost 2 bases and 5 bases respectively, with 6 bases between them. The CDR3 sequence is 12 residues long. As DNA, the CDR3 is TGTGCCAGCAGTTTATTAGTGGAGACCCAGTACTTC. Its translation: CASSLLVETQYF.

The V call is TRBV25-1, the J call TRBJ1-6, with a possible D match to TRBD1 (6 bases). Per germline, CDR1 MGHDK and CDR2 SYGVNS. CDR3 length equals 13 residues. Trimming took 6 bases from V and 8 from J, leaving 11 bases between them. CDR3 sequence: CASRYRVDSPLHF. DNA of the CDR3: TGTGCCAGCAGATACAGGGTCGATTCACCCCTCCACTTT.

This clonotype has a count of ten or more. The chain combines TRBV4-1 with TRBJ2-1; the match to TRBD2 covers 8 bases. J lost 7 bases, V lost 0 bases, and 5 bases had no gene match. Germline assignment: CDR1 MGHRA and CDR2 YSYEKL. The CDR3 consists of 15 residues. The CDR3 loop reads CASSQEYSGVNEQFF. The CDR3 DNA follows: TGCGCCAGCAGCCAAGAGTATAGCGGGGTAAATGAGCAGTTCTTC.

This clonotype was seen repeatedly, ten times or more. The J gene is TRBJ2-1, the V gene TRBV20-1; 11 bases map to TRBD2. CDR1 is DFQATT, CDR2 SNEGSKA, per germline (reference sequence). This CDR3 is 21 amino acids long. Trimming took 5 bases from V and 1 from J; bases not matched to a gene: 22. CDR3 in amino acids: CSAYLALGITSGSRSYNEQFF. As DNA, the CDR3 is TGCAGTGCTTACCTTGCCTTGGGAATAACTAGCGGGAGTCGGTCCTACAATGAGCAGTTCTTC.

V gene TRBV29-1 combines with J gene TRBJ1-2; 10 bases are a match to TRBD1. Germline V gene lookup returns CDR1 SQVTM and CDR2 ANQGSEA. The trim removed 6 bases at V and 3 bases at J, leaving 4 bases unmatched. The CDR3 spans 13 residues. The CDR3 protein is CSVDRGHDYGYTF. The CDR3 DNA sequence: TGCAGCGTCGACAGGGGGCATGACTATGGCTACACCTTC.

This clonotype was counted ten times or more. The chain carries TRBV6-1 and TRBJ2-1; possible D gene TRBD2, 5 bases. The CDR3 totals 15 residues. CDR1 is MNHNS, CDR2 SASEGT, per germline. Between the trimmed V and J ends, which lost 1 base and 7 bases, there was a span of 14 bases. The CDR3 here is CASSEGGSESNEQFF. As DNA, the CDR3 is TGTGCCAGCAGTGAAGGCGGTAGCGAGTCAAATGAGCAGTTCTTC.

This chain uses TRBV12-3 or TRBV12-4 with TRBJ1-2; D ambiguous. The CDR3 sequence is 13 residues long. V was trimmed by 4 bases and J by 4 bases, leaving 10 bases between them. The CDR3 DNA reads TGTGCCAGCAGTTGCCTAGAGTGCTATGGCTACACCTTC. Translated, it gives CASSCLECYGYTF.

The chain uses TRBV29-1 and TRBJ1-2; D call uncertain. This CDR3 comprises 11 residues. Germline CDR1 reads SQVTM; CDR2 reads ANQGSEA. V was clipped by 7 bases and J by 4 bases, with 10 bases between them. CDR3 in amino acids: CSATAGYGYTF. In nucleotides, the CDR3 is TGCAGCGCCACAGCCGGCTATGGCTACACCTTC.

Many counts were recorded for this clonotype. The chain couples TRBV12-3 or TRBV12-4 to TRBJ1-5, with unresolved D. V shed 5 bases and J shed 1 base, with 15 bases lying between them. This CDR3 is 16 amino acids long. CDR3 protein: CASSGAGSNSNQPQHF. In DNA, the CDR3 is TGTGCCAGCAGTGGTGCGGGGTCTAACAGCAATCAGCCCCAGCATTTT.